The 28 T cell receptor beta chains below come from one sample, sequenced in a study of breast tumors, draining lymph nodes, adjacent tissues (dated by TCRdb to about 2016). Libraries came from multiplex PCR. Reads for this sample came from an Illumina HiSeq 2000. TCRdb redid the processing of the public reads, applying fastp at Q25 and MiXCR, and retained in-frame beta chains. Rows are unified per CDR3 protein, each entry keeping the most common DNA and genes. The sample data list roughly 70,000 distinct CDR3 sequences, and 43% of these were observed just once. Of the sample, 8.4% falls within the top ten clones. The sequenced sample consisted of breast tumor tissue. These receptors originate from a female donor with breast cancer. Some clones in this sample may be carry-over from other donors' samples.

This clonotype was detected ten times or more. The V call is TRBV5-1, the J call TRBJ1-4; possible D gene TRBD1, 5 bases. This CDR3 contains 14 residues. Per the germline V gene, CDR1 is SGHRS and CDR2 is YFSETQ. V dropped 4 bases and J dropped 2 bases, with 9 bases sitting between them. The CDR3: CASSLDNTNEKLFF. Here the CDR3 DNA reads TGCGCCAGCAGCCTGGACAACACTAATGAAAAACTGTTTTTT.

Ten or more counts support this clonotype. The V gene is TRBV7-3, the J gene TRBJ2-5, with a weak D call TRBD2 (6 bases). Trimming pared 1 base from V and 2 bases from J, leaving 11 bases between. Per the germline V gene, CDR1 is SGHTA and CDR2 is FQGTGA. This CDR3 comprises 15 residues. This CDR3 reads CASSLIAGWQETQYF. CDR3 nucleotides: TGTGCCAGCAGCTTAATTGCGGGGTGGCAAGAGACCCAGTACTTC.

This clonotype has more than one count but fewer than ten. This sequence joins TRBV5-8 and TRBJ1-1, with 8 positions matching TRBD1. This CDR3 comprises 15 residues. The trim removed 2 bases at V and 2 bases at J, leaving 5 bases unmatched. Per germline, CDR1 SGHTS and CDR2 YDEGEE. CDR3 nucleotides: TGTGCCAGCAGCTTAAGGACAGGGCTAAACACTGAAGCTTTCTTT. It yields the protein CASSLRTGLNTEAFF.

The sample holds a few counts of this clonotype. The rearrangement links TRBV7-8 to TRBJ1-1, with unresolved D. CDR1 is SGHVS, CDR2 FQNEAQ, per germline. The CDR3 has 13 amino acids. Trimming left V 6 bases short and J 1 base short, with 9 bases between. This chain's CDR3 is CASRALPNTEAFF. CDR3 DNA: TGTGCCAGCAGGGCCCTGCCGAACACTGAAGCTTTCTTT. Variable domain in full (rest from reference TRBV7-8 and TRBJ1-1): GAGVSQSPRYKVAKRGQDVALRCDPISGHVSLFWYQQALGQGPEFLTYFQNEAQLDKSGLPSDRFFAERPEGSVSTLKIQRTQQEDSAVYLCASRALPNTEAFFGQGTRLTVV.

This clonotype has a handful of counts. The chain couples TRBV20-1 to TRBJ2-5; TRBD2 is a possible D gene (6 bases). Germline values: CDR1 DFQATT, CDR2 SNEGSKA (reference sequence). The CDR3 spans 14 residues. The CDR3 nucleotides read TGCAGAGCAAGGACCGTAGAGGGGAGGGAGACCCAGTACTTC. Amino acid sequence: CRARTVEGRETQYF.

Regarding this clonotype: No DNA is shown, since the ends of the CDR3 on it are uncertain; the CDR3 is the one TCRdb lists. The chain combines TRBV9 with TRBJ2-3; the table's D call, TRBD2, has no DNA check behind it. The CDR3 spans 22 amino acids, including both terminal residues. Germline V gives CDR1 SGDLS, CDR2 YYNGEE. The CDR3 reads CASSFYICSAGLRGTSTDTQYF.

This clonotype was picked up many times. CDR3 sequence reads: CASSYTGTTNEKLFF. CDR3 DNA sequence: TGTGCCAGCAGTTACACAGGAACAACTAATGAAAAACTGTTTTTT. The genes are TRBV6-6 and TRBJ1-4; D perhaps matches TRBD1 (5 bases). The CDR3 sequence is 15 residues long. V lost 2 bases, J lost 0 bases, and 7 bases lay in between. The germline V gene encodes CDR1 MNHNY and CDR2 SVGAGI (reference sequence).

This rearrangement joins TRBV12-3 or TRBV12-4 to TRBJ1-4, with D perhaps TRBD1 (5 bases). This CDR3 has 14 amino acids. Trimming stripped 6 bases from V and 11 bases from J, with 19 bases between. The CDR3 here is CASRLGTVAGKLFF. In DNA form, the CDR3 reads TGTGCCAGCAGGCTCGGGACGGTAGCTGGGAAACTGTTTTTT.

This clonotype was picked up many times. The CDR3 bases are TGTGCCAGCAGCCTGGGACTAGTGCGAGATACGCAGTATTTT. It yields the protein CASSLGLVRDTQYF. V gene TRBV7-2 combines with J gene TRBJ2-3; 8 bases fit TRBD2. Germline V gives CDR1 SGHTA, CDR2 FQGNSA. Unmatched junction bases numbered 6, after V lost 5 bases and J lost 5 bases. CDR3 size: 14 residues.

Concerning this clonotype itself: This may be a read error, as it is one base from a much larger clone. CDR3 nucleotide sequence: TGTGCCAGCAGCCCATGGACAGGGAAAAACATTCAGTCCTTC. Amino acid sequence: CASSPWTGKNIQSF. The gene calls are TRBV14 and TRBJ2-4, with TRBD1 identical over 8 bases. Germline CDR1 reads SGHDN; CDR2 reads FVKESK. The CDR3 runs to 14 residues.

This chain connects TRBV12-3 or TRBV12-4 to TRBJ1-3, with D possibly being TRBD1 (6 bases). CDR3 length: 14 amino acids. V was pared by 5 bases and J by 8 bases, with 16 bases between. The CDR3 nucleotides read TGTGCCAGCAGTAACGCACAGGGAATTGACACCATATATTTT. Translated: CASSNAQGIDTIYF.

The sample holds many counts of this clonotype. The CDR3 loop is CASRPGTGRGYTF. The CDR3 nucleotides read TGTGCCAGCAGACCGGGGACAGGGCGAGGCTACACCTTC. This chain joins TRBV5-4 and TRBJ1-2; 9 bases align to TRBD1. V dropped 5 bases and J dropped 8; count of bases not matched to a gene: 7. Per germline, CDR1 SGHNT and CDR2 YYREEE (reference sequence). The CDR3 is made up of 13 amino acids.

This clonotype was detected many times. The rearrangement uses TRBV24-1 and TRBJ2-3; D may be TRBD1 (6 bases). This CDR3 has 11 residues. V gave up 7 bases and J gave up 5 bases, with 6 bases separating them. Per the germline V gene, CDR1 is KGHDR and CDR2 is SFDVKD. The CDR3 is CATRQGDTQYF. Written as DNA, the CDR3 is TGTGCCACCAGACAGGGAGATACGCAGTATTTT.

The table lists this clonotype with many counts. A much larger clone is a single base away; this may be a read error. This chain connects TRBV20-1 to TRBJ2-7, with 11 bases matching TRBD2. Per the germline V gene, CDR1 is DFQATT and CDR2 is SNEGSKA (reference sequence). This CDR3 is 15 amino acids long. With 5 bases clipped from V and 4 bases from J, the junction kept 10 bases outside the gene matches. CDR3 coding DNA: TGCAGTGCTGGTGGGGAACTAGCGGGAGCTTACGAGCAGTACTTC. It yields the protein CSAGGELAGAYEQYF.

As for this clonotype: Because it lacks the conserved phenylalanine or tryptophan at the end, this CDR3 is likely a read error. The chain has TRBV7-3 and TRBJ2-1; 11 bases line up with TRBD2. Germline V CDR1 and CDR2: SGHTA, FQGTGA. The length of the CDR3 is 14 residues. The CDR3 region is CAGSLASGRNEQFL. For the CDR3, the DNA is TGTGCCGGCAGCTTGGCTAGCGGGAGGAATGAGCAGTTCCTC.

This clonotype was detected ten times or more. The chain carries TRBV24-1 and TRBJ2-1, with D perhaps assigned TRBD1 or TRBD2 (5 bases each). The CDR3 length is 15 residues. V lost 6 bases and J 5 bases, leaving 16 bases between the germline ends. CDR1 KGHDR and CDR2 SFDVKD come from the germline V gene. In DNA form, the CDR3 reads TGTGCCACCAGTCCCGAGGGGACGTGGAACAATGAGCAGTTCTTC. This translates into CATSPEGTWNNEQFF.

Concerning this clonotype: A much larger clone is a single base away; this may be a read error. The CDR3 coding sequence is TGTGCCAGCAGCTTGGATTGGGCAGGAGGCTACACCTTC. It yields the protein CASSLDWAGGYTF. The rearrangement uses TRBV5-4 and TRBJ1-2; no clear D. The CDR3 contains 13 residues. V lost 0 bases and J lost 8, with 11 bases in between. Germline V gene lookup returns CDR1 SGHNT and CDR2 YYREEE (reference sequence).

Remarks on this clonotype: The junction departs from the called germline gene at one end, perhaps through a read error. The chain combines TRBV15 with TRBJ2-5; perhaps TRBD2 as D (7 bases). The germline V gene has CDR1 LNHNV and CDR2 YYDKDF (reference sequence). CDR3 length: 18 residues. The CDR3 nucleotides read TGTGCCACCAGCAGAGGGGGGGGGACGGGGGGCCGGCAAGAGACCCGGTACTTC. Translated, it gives CATSRGGGTGGRQETRYF.

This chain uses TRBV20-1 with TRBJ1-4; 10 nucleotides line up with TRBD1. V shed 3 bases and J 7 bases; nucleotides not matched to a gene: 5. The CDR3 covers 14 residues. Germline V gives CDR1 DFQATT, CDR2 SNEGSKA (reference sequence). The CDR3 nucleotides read TGCAGTGCTAGTCCCGGGACAGGGGTTGAAAAACTGTTTTTT. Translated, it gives CSASPGTGVEKLFF.

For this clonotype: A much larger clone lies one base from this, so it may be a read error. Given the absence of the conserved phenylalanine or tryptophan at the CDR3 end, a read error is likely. This CDR3 is CASSLGTGANVLTL. CDR3 DNA sequence: TGTGCCAGCAGCTTAGGGACAGGGGCCAACGTCCTGACTCTC. The chain combines TRBV7-3 with TRBJ2-6; tentatively, D is TRBD1 (6 bases). CDR1 and CDR2 (germline): SGHTA, FQGTGA. The CDR3 is 14 amino acids. Trimming removed 2 bases from V and 4 bases from J, with 6 bases in between.

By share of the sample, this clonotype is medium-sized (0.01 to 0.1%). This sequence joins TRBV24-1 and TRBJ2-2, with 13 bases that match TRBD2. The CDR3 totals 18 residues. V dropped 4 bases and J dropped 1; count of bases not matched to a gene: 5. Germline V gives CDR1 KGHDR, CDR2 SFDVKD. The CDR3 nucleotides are TGTGCCACCAGTGACATTAGGACTAGCGGGAGGAACACCGGGGAGCTGTTTTTT. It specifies CATSDIRTSGRNTGELFF.

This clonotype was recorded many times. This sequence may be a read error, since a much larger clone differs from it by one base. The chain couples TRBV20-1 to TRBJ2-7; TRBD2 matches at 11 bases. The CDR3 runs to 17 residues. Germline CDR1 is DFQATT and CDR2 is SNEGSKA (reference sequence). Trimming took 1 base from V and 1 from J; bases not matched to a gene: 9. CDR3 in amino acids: CSARVPGLAAESYEQYF. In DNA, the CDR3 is TGCAGTGCTAGAGTCCCGGGACTAGCGGCAGAATCCTACGAGCAGTACTTC.

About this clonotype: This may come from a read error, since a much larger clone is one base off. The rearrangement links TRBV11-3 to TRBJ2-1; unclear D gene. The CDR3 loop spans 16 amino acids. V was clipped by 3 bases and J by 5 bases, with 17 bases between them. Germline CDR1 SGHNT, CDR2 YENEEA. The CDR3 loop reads CASSLTPQASDNEQFF. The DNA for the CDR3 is TGTGCCAGCAGCTTGACCCCCCAGGCGTCTGACAATGAGCAGTTCTTC.

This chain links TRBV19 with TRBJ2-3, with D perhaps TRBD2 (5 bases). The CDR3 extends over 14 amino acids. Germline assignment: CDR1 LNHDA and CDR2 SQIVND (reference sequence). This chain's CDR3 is CARDSAEVTDTQYF. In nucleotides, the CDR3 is TGTGCTAGAGATAGTGCGGAGGTGACAGATACGCAGTATTTT.

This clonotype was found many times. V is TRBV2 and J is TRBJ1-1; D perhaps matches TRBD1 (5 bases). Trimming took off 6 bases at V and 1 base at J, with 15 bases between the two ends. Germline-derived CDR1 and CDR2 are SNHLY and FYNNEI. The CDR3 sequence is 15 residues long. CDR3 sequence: CASSHPDRTNTEAFF. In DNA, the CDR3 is TGTGCCAGCAGCCACCCCGACAGAACGAACACTGAAGCTTTCTTT.

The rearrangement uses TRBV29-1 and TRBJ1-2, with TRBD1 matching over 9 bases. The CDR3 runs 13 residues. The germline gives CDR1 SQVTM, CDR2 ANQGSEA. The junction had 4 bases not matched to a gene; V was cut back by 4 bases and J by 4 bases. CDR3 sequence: CSVVDRGGYGYTF. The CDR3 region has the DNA TGCAGCGTTGTGGACAGGGGCGGCTATGGCTACACCTTC.

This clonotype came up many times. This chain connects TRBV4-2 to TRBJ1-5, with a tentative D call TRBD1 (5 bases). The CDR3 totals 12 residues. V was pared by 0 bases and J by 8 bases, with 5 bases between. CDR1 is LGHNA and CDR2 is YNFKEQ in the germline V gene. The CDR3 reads CASSQEGEPQHF. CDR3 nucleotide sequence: TGTGCCAGCAGCCAAGAAGGGGAGCCCCAGCATTTT.

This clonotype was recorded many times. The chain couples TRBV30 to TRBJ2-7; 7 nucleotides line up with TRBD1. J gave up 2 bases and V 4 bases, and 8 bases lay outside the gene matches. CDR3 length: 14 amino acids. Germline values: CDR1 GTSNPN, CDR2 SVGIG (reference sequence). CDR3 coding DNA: TGTGCCTGGATCCCCGGGACAGCAGCCTACGAGCAGTACTTC. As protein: CAWIPGTAAYEQYF.